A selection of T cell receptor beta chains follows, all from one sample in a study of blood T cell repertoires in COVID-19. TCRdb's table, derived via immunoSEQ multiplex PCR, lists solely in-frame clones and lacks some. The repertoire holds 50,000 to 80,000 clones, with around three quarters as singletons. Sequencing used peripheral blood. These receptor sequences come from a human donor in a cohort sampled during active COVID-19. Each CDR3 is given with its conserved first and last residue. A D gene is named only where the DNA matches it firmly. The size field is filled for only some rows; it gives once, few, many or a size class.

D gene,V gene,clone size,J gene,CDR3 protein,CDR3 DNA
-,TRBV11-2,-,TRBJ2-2,CASSEQGFSGELFF,TGTGCCAGCAGCGAACAGGGTTTTTCCGGGGAGCTGTTTTTT
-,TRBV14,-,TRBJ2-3,CASSQDQGRTTDTQYF,TGTGCCAGCAGCCAAGATCAGGGCAGGACCACAGATACGCAGTATTTT
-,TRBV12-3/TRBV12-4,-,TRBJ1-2,CASSRGFGYTF,TGTGCCAGCAGTCGAGGATTTGGCTACACCTTC
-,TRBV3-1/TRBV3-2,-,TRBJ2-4,CASSQDAGPRNIQYF,TGTGCCAGCAGCCAAGACGCGGGCCCTCGGAACATTCAGTACTTC
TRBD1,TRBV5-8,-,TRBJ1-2,CASSSTRTGGYRGYTF,TGTGCCAGCAGCTCCACCAGGACAGGGGGGTATCGTGGCTACACCTTC
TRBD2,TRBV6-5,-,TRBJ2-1,CASSNLAGGPIEQFF,TGTGCCAGCAGTAACCTAGCGGGGGGGCCCATTGAGCAGTTCTTC
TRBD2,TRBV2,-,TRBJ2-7,CASSEPRGLAAHEQYF,TGTGCCAGCAGTGAGCCCCGGGGACTAGCGGCCCACGAGCAGTACTTC
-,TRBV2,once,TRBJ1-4,CASSFAPSRGPNEKLFF,TGTGCCAGCAGTTTCGCCCCCTCGCGGGGCCCTAATGAAAAACTGTTTTTT
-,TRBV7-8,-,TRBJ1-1,CASSLHFGIGQPMNTEAFF,TGTGCCAGCAGCTTACATTTTGGGATTGGACAGCCAATGAACACTGAAGCTTTCTTT
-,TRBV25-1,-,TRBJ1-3,CASSVTGSGNTIYF,TGTGCCAGCAGTGTCACCGGCTCTGGAAACACCATATATTTT
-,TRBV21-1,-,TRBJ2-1,CASIPKEGTYNEQFF,TGTGCCAGCATCCCAAAAGAGGGTACCTACAATGAGCAGTTCTTC
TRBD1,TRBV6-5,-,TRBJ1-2,CASSYSFRGTAGYTF,TGTGCCAGCAGTTACTCTTTCAGGGGGACGGCTGGCTACACCTTC
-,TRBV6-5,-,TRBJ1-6,CASRYGELGFSPLHF,TGTGCCAGCAGGTACGGGGAACTAGGTTTTTCACCCCTCCACTTT
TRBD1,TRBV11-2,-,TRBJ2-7,CASSSGQGSYEQYF,TGTGCCAGCAGCTCCGGACAGGGTTCCTACGAGCAGTACTTC
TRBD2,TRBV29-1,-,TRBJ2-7,CSVGLAGESYEQYF,TGCAGCGTCGGGCTAGCGGGGGAGTCCTACGAGCAGTACTTC
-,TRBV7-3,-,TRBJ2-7,CASTGGQGGDSYEQYF,TGTGCCAGCACCGGTGGTCAGGGGGGCGACTCCTACGAGCAGTACTTC
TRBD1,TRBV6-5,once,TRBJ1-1,CASKDRAVSTEAFF,TGTGCCAGTAAAGACAGGGCGGTTTCCACTGAAGCTTTCTTT
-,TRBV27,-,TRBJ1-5,CASSPRTEGPSLNQPQHF,TGTGCCAGCAGTCCCCGGACAGAGGGGCCTTCACTCAATCAGCCCCAGCATTTT
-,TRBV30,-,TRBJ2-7,CAWSATPGVGWVYEQYF,TGTGCCTGGAGTGCCACCCCCGGGGTAGGGTGGGTGTACGAGCAGTACTTC
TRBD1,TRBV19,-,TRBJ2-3,CASSAGTGFTDTQYF,TGTGCCAGTAGTGCCGGGACAGGGTTCACAGATACGCAGTATTTT
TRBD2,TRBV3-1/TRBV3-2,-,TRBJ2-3,CAVLTELAASTDTQYF,TGTGCCGTACTGACGGAACTAGCGGCTAGCACAGATACGCAGTATTTT